Listed below are T cell receptor beta chains from one sample, sequenced in a study of blood T cells in healthy people across ages. TCRdb reanalysed the 5' RACE reads using MiXCR and keeps one entry per CDR3 protein. Among 1.5 million to 2 million distinct CDR3 sequences listed, around half were seen once. The material sequenced was blood. The receptor set was obtained from a woman between 35 and 50 years old in good health. Both conserved end residues are trimmed from each CDR3.

v_call	j_call	cdr3_aa
TRBV10-3	TRBJ2-7	AISESMGHGLSYEQY
TRBV18	TRBJ1-6	ASPPSGLLTDIGSPLH
TRBV15	TRBJ2-5	ATSRGFRDNEQY
TRBV6-5	.	ASSLGQWGTQY
TRBV12-3/TRBV12-4	TRBJ2-5	ASQGGWDSKETQY
TRBV7-2	TRBJ2-1	ASSSSSGGYNEQF
TRBV6-5	TRBJ1-2	ASSYGGDENGYT
TRBV7-9	TRBJ1-2	ASSLGTGTGGNGYT
TRBV29-1	TRBJ2-1	SVGLTPSYEQF
TRBV7-2	TRBJ1-5	ASSLATVQPQH
TRBV7-9	TRBJ2-7	ASSGRTSGGPSVFYEQY
TRBV5-1	TRBJ2-7	ASSLGGVSSPSEQY
TRBV28	TRBJ2-5	ASSFRQGARTYQETQY
TRBV24-1	TRBJ2-3	ATSDLLGGDSMGTDTQY
TRBV18	TRBJ2-7	ASSPPLAAHYEQY
TRBV4-2	TRBJ2-1	ASSQGLAVNEQF
TRBV9	TRBJ2-3	ASSVEVSGTVPYTQY
TRBV5-1	TRBJ2-1	ASSLEIGRSSYNEQF
TRBV7-9	.	ASSFHRETQY
TRBV4-3	TRBJ2-1	ASSQEAEGLANEQF
TRBV7-2	TRBJ2-7	ASSLAASGGSTYEQY
TRBV7-3	TRBJ2-1	ASSLKGGGYEQF
TRBV7-9	TRBJ2-1	ASSPGVGQGTWGSYNEQF
TRBV6-1	TRBJ2-6	ASSTLIGTGGAGANVLT
TRBV5-6	TRBJ2-1	ASSSLGFNEQF
TRBV5-1	TRBJ2-6	ASRGQHSGANVLT
TRBV7-2	TRBJ2-5	ASSFLGGKETQY
TRBV15	TRBJ2-5	ATSRDTPRGELEETQY
TRBV20-1	TRBJ2-5	SARRTSGFYETQY
TRBV7-2	TRBJ1-2	ASSSPGPGYT
TRBV20-1	TRBJ2-1	SARALNLAGGLDNEQF
TRBV20-1	TRBJ1-6	SARNGQGAYNSPLH
TRBV13	TRBJ1-2	ASSLGRDRGGGYT
TRBV5-1	TRBJ1-2	ASSLEALDGYT
TRBV5-1	TRBJ1-2	ASSLALADGGYT
TRBV6-5	TRBJ1-4	ASSYTNEKLF
TRBV6-2/TRBV6-3	.	ASSYRGQGSEQY
TRBV7-2	TRBJ2-3	ASSLPEIDTQY
TRBV5-1	.	ASSFLRDHEQY
TRBV6-6	TRBJ1-4	ASSAPQGLEEKLF
TRBV29-1	TRBJ1-1	SVEGQGALEAF
TRBV5-1	TRBJ1-6	ASSWGGQNNSPLH
TRBV5-1	TRBJ2-6	ASSLDDYLVLT
TRBV4-3	TRBJ2-1	ASSQGLAGGRNEQF
TRBV7-2	TRBJ2-5	AGSSNRGQETQY
TRBV5-1	TRBJ1-1	ASSFEDLTEAF
TRBV7-2	TRBJ2-5	ASSWRVGEETQY
TRBV13	TRBJ2-5	ASRPPDREETQY
TRBV4-3	TRBJ2-5	ASSPLTGGDETQY
TRBV20-1	TRBJ1-5	SASPPGQPQH
TRBV6-1	TRBJ2-5	ASSVRPESTQY
TRBV12-3/TRBV12-4	TRBJ2-4	ASSPSSGGGSRIQY
TRBV11-1	TRBJ1-4	ASSSQQGTTNEKLF
TRBV5-5	TRBJ2-1	ASSLWGAYNEQF
TRBV6-2/TRBV6-3	TRBJ2-1	ASSYRLSDTVDPGSYNEQF